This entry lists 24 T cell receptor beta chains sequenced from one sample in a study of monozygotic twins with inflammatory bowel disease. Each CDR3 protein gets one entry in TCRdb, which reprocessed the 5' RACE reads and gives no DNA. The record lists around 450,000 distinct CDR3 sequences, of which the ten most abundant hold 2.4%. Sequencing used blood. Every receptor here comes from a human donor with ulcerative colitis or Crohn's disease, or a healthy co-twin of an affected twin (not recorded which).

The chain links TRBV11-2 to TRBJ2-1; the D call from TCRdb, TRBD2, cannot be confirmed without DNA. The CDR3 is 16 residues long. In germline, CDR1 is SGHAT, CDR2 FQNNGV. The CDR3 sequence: CASSLPIAGGRNEQFF.

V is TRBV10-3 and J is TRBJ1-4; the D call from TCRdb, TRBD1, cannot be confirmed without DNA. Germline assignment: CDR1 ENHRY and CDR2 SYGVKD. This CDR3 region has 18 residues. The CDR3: CAISESGTLGGVREKLFF.

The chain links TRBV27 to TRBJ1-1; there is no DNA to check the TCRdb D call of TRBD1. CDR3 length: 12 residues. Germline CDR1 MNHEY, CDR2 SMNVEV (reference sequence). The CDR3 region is CASRTGVSEAFF.

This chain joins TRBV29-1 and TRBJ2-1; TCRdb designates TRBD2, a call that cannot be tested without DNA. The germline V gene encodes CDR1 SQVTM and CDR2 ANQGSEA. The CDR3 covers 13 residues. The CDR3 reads CSVTRTMRNEQFF.

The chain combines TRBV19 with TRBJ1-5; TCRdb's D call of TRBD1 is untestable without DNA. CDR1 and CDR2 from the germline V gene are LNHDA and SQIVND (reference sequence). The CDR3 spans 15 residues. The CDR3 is CASSLGQGFYQPQHF.

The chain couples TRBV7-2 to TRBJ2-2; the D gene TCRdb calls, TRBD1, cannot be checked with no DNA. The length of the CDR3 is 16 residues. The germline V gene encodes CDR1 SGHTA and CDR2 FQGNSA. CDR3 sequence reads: CASSPPRTLGTGELFF.

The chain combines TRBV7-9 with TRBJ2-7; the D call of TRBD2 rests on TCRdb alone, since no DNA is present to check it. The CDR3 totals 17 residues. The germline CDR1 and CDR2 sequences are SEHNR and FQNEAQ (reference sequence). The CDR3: CASSPAGLAGVGGEQYF.

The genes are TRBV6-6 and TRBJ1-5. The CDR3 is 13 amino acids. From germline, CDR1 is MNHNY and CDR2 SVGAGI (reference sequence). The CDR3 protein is CASNRVISQPQHF.

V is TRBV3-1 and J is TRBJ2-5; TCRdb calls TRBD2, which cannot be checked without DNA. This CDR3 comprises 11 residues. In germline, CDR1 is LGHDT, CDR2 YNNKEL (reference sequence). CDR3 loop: CASSQLGLADF.

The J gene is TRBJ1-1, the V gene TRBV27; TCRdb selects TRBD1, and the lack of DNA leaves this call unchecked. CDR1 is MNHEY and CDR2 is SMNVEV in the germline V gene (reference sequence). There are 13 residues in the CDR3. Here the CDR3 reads CASSKGARTEAFF.

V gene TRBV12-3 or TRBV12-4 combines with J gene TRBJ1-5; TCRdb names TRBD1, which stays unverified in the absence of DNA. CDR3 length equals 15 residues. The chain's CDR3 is CASSSGTTVQGPQHF.

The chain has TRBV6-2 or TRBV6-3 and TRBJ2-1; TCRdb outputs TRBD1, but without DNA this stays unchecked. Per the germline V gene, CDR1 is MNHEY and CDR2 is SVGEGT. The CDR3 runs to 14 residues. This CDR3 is CASLHSGGVDEQFF.

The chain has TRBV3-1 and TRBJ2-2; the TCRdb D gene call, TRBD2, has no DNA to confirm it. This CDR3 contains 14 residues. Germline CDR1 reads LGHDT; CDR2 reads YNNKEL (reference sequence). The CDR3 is CASTPSGRFGELFF.

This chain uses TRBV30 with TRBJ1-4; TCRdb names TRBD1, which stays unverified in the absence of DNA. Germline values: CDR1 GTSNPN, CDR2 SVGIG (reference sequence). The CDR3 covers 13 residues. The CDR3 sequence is CAWSPMGGEKLFF.

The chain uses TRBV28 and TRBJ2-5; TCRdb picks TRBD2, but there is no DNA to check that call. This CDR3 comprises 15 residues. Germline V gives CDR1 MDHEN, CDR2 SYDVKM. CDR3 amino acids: CASKSSTSALQTQYF. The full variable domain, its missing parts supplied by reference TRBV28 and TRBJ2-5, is DVKVTQSSRYLVKRTGEKVFLECVQDMDHENMFWYRQDPGLGLRLIYFSYDVKMKEKGDIPEGYSVSREKKERFSLILESASTNQTSMYLCASKSSTSALQTQYFGPGTRLLVL.

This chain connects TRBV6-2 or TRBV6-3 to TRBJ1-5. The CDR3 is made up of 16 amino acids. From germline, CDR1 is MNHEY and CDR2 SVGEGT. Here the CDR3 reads CASSFIGKKSNQPQHF.

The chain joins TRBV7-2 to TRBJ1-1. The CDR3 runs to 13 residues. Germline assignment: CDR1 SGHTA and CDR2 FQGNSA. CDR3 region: CASSLVEGTEAFF.

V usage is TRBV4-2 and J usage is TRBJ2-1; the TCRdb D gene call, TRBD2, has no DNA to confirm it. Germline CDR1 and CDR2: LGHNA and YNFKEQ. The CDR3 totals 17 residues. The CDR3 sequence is CASSQEAGTSGGNEQFF.

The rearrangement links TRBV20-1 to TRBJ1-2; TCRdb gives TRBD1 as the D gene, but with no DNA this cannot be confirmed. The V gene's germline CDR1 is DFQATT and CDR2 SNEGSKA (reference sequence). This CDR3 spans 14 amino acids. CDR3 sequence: CSAKPGTGNYGYTF.

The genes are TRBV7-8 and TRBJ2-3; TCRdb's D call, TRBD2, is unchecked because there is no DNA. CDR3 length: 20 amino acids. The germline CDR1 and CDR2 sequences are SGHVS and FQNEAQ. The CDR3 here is CASSPLSGLAGVLSTDTQYF.

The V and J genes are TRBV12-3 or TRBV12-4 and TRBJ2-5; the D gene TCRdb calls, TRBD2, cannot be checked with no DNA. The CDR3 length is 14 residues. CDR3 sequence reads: CASSTGSGQETQYF.

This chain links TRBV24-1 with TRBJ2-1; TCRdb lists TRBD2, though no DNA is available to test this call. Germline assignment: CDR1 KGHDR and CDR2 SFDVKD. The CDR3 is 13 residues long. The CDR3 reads CATTSEWANEQFF.

CDR3 sequence reads: CAITPALRLADSSTDTQYF. The rearrangement links TRBV10-3 to TRBJ2-3; TCRdb's D gene call, TRBD2, goes unchecked for lack of DNA. The CDR3 is 19 residues long. Germline CDR1 reads ENHRY; CDR2 reads SYGVKD.

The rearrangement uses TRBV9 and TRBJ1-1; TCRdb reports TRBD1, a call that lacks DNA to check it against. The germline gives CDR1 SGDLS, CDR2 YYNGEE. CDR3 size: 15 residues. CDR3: CASSGLTGGNTEAFF.